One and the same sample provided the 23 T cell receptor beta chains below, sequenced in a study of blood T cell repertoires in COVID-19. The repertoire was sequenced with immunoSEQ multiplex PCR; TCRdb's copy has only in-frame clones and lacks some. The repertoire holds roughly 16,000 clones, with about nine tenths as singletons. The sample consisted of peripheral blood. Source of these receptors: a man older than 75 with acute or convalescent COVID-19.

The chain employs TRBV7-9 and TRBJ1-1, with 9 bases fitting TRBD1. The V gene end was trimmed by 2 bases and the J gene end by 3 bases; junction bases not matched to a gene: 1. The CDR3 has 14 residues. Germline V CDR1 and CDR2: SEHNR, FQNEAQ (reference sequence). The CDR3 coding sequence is TGTGCCAGCAGCTTAACAGGGGGCGACACTGAAGCTTTCTTT. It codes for CASSLTGGDTEAFF.

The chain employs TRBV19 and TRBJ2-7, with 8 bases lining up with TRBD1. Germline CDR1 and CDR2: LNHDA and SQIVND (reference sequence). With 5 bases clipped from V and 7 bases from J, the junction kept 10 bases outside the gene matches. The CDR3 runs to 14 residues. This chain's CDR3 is CASSSQQGVREQYF. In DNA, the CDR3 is TGTGCCAGTAGTTCCCAACAGGGGGTACGGGAGCAGTACTTC.

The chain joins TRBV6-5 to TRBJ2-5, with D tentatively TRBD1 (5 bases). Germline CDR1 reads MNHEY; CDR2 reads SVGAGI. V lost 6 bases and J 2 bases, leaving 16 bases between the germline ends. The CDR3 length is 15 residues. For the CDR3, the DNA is TGTGCCAGCAGCCAGACAGAGAATGAACAAGAGACCCAGTACTTC. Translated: CASSQTENEQETQYF.

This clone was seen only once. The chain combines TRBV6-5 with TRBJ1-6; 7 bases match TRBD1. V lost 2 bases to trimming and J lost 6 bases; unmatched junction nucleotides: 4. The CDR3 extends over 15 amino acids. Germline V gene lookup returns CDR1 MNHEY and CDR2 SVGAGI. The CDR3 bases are TGTGCCAGCAGTTACGGGGGACAGCTTAATTCACCCCTCCACTTT. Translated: CASSYGGQLNSPLHF.

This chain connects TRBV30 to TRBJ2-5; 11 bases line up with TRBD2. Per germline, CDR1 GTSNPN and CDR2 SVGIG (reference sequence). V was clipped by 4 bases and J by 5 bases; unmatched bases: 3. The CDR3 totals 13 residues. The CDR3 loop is CAWTVAGGETQYF. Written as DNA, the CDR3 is TGTGCCTGGACGGTAGCGGGAGGGGAGACCCAGTACTTC.

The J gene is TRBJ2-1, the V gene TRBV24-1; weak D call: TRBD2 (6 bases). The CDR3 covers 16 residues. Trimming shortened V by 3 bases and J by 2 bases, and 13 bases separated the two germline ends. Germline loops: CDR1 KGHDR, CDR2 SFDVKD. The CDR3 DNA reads TGTGCCACCAGTGATCATCTAGCGACGACCTACAATGAGCAGTTCTTC. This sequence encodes CATSDHLATTYNEQFF.

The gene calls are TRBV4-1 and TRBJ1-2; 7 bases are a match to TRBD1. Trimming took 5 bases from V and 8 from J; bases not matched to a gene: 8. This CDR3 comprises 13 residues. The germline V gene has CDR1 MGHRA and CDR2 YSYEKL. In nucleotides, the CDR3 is TGCGCCAGCAGCTCCGACAGGGCTGAAGGCTACACCTTC. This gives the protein CASSSDRAEGYTF.

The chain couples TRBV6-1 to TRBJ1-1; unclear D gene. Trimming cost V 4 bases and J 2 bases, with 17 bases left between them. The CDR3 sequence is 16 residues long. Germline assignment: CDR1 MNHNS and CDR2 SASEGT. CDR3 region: CASSVLRGERNTEAFF. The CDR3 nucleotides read TGTGCCAGCAGTGTTTTGCGCGGGGAGCGTAACACTGAAGCTTTCTTT.

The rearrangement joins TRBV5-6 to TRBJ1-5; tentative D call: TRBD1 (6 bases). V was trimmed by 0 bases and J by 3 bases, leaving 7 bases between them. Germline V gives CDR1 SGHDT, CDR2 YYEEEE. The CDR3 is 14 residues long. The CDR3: CASSLGTVNQPQHF. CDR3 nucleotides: TGTGCCAGCAGCTTGGGGACAGTCAATCAGCCCCAGCATTTT.

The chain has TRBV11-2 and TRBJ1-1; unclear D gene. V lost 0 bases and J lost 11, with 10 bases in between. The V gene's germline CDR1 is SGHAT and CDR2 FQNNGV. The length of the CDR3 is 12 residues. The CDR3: CASSLDAGGAFF. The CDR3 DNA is TGTGCCAGCAGCTTAGATGCTGGAGGCGCTTTCTTT.

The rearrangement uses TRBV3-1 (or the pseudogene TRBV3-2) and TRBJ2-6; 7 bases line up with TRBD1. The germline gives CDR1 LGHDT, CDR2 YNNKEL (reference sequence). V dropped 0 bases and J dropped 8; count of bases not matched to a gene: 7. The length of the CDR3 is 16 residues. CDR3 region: CASSQDLGGWTNVLTF. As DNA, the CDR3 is TGTGCCAGCAGCCAAGATCTAGGGGGCTGGACCAACGTCCTGACTTTC.

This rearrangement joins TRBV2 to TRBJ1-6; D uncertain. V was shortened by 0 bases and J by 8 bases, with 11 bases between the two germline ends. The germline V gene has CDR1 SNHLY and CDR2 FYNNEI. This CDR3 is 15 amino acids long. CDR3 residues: CASSEARVRYSPLHF. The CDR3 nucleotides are TGTGCCAGCAGTGAAGCTCGTGTCCGGTATTCACCCCTCCACTTT.

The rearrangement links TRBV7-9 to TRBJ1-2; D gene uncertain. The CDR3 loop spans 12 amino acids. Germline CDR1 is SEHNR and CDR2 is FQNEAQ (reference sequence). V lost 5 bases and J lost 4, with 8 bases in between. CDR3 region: CASSPDTYGYTF. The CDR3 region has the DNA TGTGCCAGCAGCCCAGACACCTATGGCTACACCTTC.

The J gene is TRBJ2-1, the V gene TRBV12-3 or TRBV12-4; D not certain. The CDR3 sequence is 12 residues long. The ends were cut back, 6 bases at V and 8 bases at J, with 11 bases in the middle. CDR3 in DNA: TGTGCCAGCAGCTTTCGAGTTTATGAGCAGTTCTTC. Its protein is CASSFRVYEQFF.

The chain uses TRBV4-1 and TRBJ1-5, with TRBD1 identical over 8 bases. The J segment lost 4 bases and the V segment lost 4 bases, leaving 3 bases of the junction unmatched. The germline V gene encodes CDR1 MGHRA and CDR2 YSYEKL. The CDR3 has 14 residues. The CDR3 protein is CASSPRGLNQPQHF. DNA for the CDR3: TGCGCCAGCAGCCCCAGGGGGCTGAATCAGCCCCAGCATTTT.

The CDR3 loop is CASSRRPPGQVQFF. The CDR3 DNA reads as TGTGCCAGCAGTCGCCGACCCCCGGGACAGGTGCAGTTCTTC. The chain couples TRBV6-2 or TRBV6-3 to TRBJ2-1; 8 bases line up with TRBD1. CDR3 length equals 14 residues. CDR1 MNHEY and CDR2 SVGEGT come from the germline V gene. J was trimmed by 12 bases and V by 5 bases; bases with no gene match: 12.

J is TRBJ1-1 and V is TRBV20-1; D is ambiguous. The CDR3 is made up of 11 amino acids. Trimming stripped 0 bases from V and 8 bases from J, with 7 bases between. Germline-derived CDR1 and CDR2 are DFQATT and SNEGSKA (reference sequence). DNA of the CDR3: TGCAGTGCTAGAGAAGAGGGCGAAGCTTTCTTT. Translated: CSAREEGEAFF.

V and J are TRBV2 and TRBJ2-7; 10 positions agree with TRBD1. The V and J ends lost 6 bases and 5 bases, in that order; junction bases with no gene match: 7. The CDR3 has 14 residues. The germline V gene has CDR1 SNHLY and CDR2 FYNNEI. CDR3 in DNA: TGTGCCAGCAGGTTGACAGGGGGCATCCACGAGCAGTACTTC. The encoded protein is CASRLTGGIHEQYF.

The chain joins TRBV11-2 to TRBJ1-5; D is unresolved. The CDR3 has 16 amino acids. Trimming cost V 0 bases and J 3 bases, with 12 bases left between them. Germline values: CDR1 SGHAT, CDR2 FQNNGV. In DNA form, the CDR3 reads TGTGCCAGCAGCTTAGAATTTCGGGGATCCAATCAGCCCCAGCATTTT. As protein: CASSLEFRGSNQPQHF.

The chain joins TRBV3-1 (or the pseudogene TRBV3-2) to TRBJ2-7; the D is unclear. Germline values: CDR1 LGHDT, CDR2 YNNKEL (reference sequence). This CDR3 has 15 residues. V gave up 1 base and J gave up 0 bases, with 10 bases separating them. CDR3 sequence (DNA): TGTGCCAGCAGCCAAGTAGGCGGCAACTCCTACGAGCAGTACTTC. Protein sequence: CASSQVGGNSYEQYF.

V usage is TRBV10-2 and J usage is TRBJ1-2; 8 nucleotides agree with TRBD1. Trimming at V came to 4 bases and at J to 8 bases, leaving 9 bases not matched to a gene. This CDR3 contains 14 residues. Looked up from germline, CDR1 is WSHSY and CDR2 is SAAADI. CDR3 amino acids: CASSGGTGLLGYTF. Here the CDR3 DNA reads TGCGCCAGCAGTGGAGGGACAGGACTCTTAGGCTACACCTTC.

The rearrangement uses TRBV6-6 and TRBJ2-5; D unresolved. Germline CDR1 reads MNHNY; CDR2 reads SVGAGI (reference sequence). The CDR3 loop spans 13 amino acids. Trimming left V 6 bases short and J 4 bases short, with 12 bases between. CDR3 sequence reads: CASRTAGTETQYF. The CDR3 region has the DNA TGTGCCAGCAGGACGGCAGGAACAGAGACCCAGTACTTC.

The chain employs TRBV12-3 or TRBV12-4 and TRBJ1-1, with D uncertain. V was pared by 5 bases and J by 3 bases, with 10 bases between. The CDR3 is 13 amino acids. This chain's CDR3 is CASSLLEDTEAFF. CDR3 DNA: TGTGCCAGCAGTCTCCTTGAGGACACTGAAGCTTTCTTT.